A single sample gave rise to the 26 T cell receptor beta chains below, sequenced in a study of blood T cell repertoires in COVID-19 (dated by TCRdb to the early 2020s). The method behind the library was the immunoSEQ multiplex PCR assay. This immuneACCESS table, as held by TCRdb, lists in-frame sequences with V and J called but not all clones. Of the missing ones, under half trace to an unresolved V gene in checked studies; the others have no known cause. The sample records over 250,000 clones, approximately 84% of which are singletons. The ten largest make up more than 1.2% of the sample. The sample taken for sequencing was peripheral blood. The receptors stem from a human donor with COVID-19, enrolled during active disease. The donor label of this sample is uncertain.

The chain is built from TRBV7-6 and TRBJ2-2; 8 bases fit TRBD1. V lost 1 base and J lost 2; bases outside the gene matches: 3. The CDR3 loop spans 16 amino acids. Germline CDR1 SGHVS, CDR2 FNYEAQ. CDR3 sequence: CASSLGGTGNTGELFF. Here the CDR3 DNA reads TGTGCCAGCAGCTTAGGCGGGACAGGAAACACCGGGGAGCTGTTTTTT.

The chain uses TRBV4-1 and TRBJ1-5; TRBD1 aligns across 9 bases. Germline V gene lookup returns CDR1 MGHRA and CDR2 YSYEKL. The CDR3 is made up of 18 amino acids. V dropped 0 bases and J dropped 2; count of bases not matched to a gene: 8. The CDR3 is CASSQEKGDRVGNQPQHF. Here the CDR3 DNA reads TGCGCCAGCAGCCAAGAAAAGGGGGACAGGGTCGGCAATCAGCCCCAGCATTTT.

To note about this clone: The sample contains more than one DNA sequence encoding this CDR3. The chain carries TRBV18 and TRBJ2-7; 8 nucleotides line up with TRBD1. There are 14 residues in the CDR3. J gave up 3 bases and V 2 bases, and 3 bases lay outside the gene matches. The germline CDR1 and CDR2 sequences are KGHSH and LQKENI. CDR3 bases: TGTGCCAGCTCACCAGGAACAGGGGGCTACGAGCAGTACTTC. Translating it yields CASSPGTGGYEQYF.

The chain uses TRBV28 and TRBJ2-7; D is perhaps TRBD2 (6 bases). This CDR3 spans 13 amino acids. V shed 7 bases and J shed 2 bases, with 12 bases lying between them. Germline CDR1 is MDHEN and CDR2 is SYDVKM. The CDR3 here is CASTPGLPYEQYF. The DNA of the CDR3 is TGTGCCAGCACCCCGGGACTCCCCTACGAGCAGTACTTC.

The rearrangement uses TRBV6-1 and TRBJ1-2; 9 bases line up with TRBD1. CDR3 length: 15 residues. The trim removed 2 bases at V and 4 bases at J, leaving 5 bases unmatched. In germline, CDR1 is MNHNS, CDR2 SASEGT. CDR3 amino acids: CASSEYGTGTYGYTF. The CDR3, as DNA: TGTGCCAGCAGTGAATACGGGACAGGGACCTATGGCTACACCTTC.

V usage is TRBV3-1 (or the pseudogene TRBV3-2) and J usage is TRBJ1-6; 7 nucleotides line up with TRBD1. Losses at the gene ends were 4 bases for V and 0 bases for J; bases not matched to a gene: 6. The CDR3 covers 17 residues. Germline CDR1 reads LGHDT; CDR2 reads YNNKEL (reference sequence). CDR3 residues: CASSRGQESSYNSPLHF. CDR3 nucleotide sequence: TGTGCCAGCAGCCGCGGACAGGAAAGCTCCTATAATTCACCCCTCCACTTT.

The V gene is TRBV5-1, the J gene TRBJ2-3, with D possibly TRBD2 on 5 matching bases. Germline CDR1 reads SGHRS; CDR2 reads YFSETQ. Trimming stripped 6 bases from V and 2 bases from J, with 16 bases between. The CDR3 loop spans 15 amino acids. DNA of the CDR3: TGCGCCAGCACCGCCGGGGTCGGGAACACAGATACGCAGTATTTT. The encoded protein is CASTAGVGNTDTQYF.

The chain uses TRBV28 and TRBJ1-6; D might be TRBD1 (5 bases). Germline V gene data show CDR1 as MDHEN and CDR2 as SYDVKM. The ends were cut back, 7 bases at V and 0 bases at J, with 13 bases in the middle. This CDR3 has 16 amino acids. CDR3 coding DNA: TGTGCCAGCACGCAGGGTACGAGCTCCTATAATTCACCCCTCCACTTT. It encodes CASTQGTSSYNSPLHF.

V and J are TRBV11-3 and TRBJ2-2; D perhaps matches TRBD1 (5 bases). Germline loops: CDR1 SGHNT, CDR2 YENEEA. V lost 5 bases and J lost 5, with 6 bases in between. The CDR3 is 12 residues long. CDR3 amino acids: CASSHRTGELFF. The CDR3 coding sequence is TGTGCCAGCAGCCACAGGACCGGGGAGCTGTTTTTT.

V usage is TRBV28 and J usage is TRBJ1-1; D possibly corresponds to TRBD1 (5 bases). The CDR3 runs to 14 residues. From germline, CDR1 is MDHEN and CDR2 SYDVKM. V was trimmed by 5 bases and J by 10 bases, leaving 20 bases between them. The CDR3 nucleotides read TGTGCCAGCAGTCCCCTCGCGGGGGGGGTAAGAGCTTTCTTT. Residues: CASSPLAGGVRAFF. The whole variable domain, remainder taken from reference TRBV28 and TRBJ1-1, is DVKVTQSSRYLVKRTGEKVFLECVQDMDHENMFWYRQDPGLGLRLIYFSYDVKMKEKGDIPEGYSVSREKKERFSLILESASTNQTSMYLCASSPLAGGVRAFFGQGTRLTVV.

This chain connects TRBV7-2 to TRBJ1-1; tentatively, D is TRBD1 (6 bases). This CDR3 region has 15 residues. The V gene's germline CDR1 is SGHTA and CDR2 FQGNSA. V lost 6 bases and J lost 7, with 21 bases in between. CDR3 sequence (DNA): TGTGCCAGCAGAGCTGGGGCAGGGGAGTATATTGAAGCTTTCTTT. This translates into CASRAGAGEYIEAFF.

This chain connects TRBV7-2 to TRBJ1-1, with D perhaps matching TRBD1 (5 bases). Trimming shortened V by 4 bases and J by 9 bases, and 21 bases separated the two germline ends. This CDR3 contains 15 residues. The germline gives CDR1 SGHTA, CDR2 FQGNSA. CDR3 bases: TGTGCCAGCAGCTACAGGACGGGACTTGAATCTAAAGCTTTCTTT. It specifies CASSYRTGLESKAFF.

The chain links TRBV29-1 to TRBJ2-1; the match to TRBD1 covers 10 bases. In germline, CDR1 is SQVTM, CDR2 ANQGSEA. The CDR3 runs 14 residues. In nucleotides, the CDR3 is TGCAGTCTCCGGGACAGGGGCCTATACAATGAGCAGTTCTTC. As protein: CSLRDRGLYNEQFF.

This chain uses TRBV3-1 (or the pseudogene TRBV3-2) with TRBJ2-7, with D hard to call. Looked up from germline, CDR1 is LGHDT and CDR2 is YNNKEL (reference sequence). Trimming pared 1 base from V and 2 bases from J, leaving 12 bases between. The CDR3 sequence is 15 residues long. CDR3 in DNA: TGTGCCAGCAGCCAAGGATTGGTAGCAGCCTACGAGCAGTACTTC. Translating gives CASSQGLVAAYEQYF.

The V and J genes are TRBV2 and TRBJ2-7; TRBD2 aligns across 13 bases. Germline V gene lookup returns CDR1 SNHLY and CDR2 FYNNEI. This CDR3 comprises 19 residues. Unmatched junction bases numbered 16, after V lost 2 bases and J lost 6 bases. The CDR3 loop reads CASSELNLVLAGGRGEQYF. For the CDR3, the DNA is TGTGCCAGCAGTGAATTGAATTTGGTACTAGCGGGAGGGCGGGGCGAGCAGTACTTC.

V usage is TRBV2 and J usage is TRBJ1-1; TRBD1 matches 8 bases. CDR1 SNHLY and CDR2 FYNNEI come from the germline V gene. The CDR3 is made up of 14 amino acids. Trimming cost V 4 bases and J 5 bases; bases outside gene matches: 6. Here the CDR3 reads CASSARGRWTEAFF. Written as DNA, the CDR3 is TGTGCCAGCAGTGCCAGGGGGCGTTGGACTGAAGCTTTCTTT.

The V gene is TRBV5-1, the J gene TRBJ1-1, with D perhaps TRBD1 (5 bases). The CDR3 sequence is 17 residues long. Trimming left V 0 bases short and J 1 base short, with 16 bases between. Germline V CDR1 and CDR2: SGHRS, YFSETQ. The CDR3 nucleotides are TGCGCCAGCAGCTTGGGTGTCTATCCAGGGTCGAACACTGAAGCTTTCTTT. Translated, it gives CASSLGVYPGSNTEAFF.

The chain uses TRBV7-8 and TRBJ1-4; perhaps TRBD1 as D (5 bases). Germline assignment: CDR1 SGHVS and CDR2 FQNEAQ. CDR3 length: 12 amino acids. V dropped 3 bases and J dropped 12 bases, with 11 bases sitting between them. This CDR3 reads CASSFTTGQLFF. CDR3 bases: TGTGCCAGCAGCTTTACAACAGGACAACTGTTTTTT.

This sequence joins TRBV9 and TRBJ2-2; the D is unclear. V shed 0 bases and J shed 7 bases, with 7 bases lying between them. The CDR3 covers 13 residues. The germline CDR1 and CDR2 sequences are SGDLS and YYNGEE. The CDR3 here is CASSVGPSGELFF. The CDR3 nucleotides read TGTGCCAGCAGCGTAGGTCCGAGCGGGGAGCTGTTTTTT.

The V gene is TRBV28, the J gene TRBJ1-2; weak D call: TRBD1 (5 bases). CDR1 is MDHEN and CDR2 is SYDVKM in the germline V gene. The CDR3 totals 17 residues. Between the trimmed V and J ends, which lost 6 bases and 2 bases, there was a span of 22 bases. CDR3 sequence: CASSPPGGPGTNYGYTF. CDR3 nucleotide sequence: TGTGCCAGCAGCCCACCCGGGGGACCAGGAACCAACTATGGCTACACCTTC.

In this sample, this clone turned up a few times. The chain links TRBV4-2 to TRBJ2-1; 8 nucleotides align to TRBD2. CDR3 length equals 14 residues. The germline V gene has CDR1 LGHNA and CDR2 YNFKEQ. J gave up 7 bases and V 2 bases, and 4 bases lay outside the gene matches. This chain's CDR3 is CASSQRASGNEQFF. CDR3 nucleotide sequence: TGTGCCAGCAGCCAACGGGCTAGCGGGAATGAGCAGTTCTTC.

V gene TRBV27 combines with J gene TRBJ2-5, with 9 bases matching TRBD2. The V and J ends lost 5 bases and 2 bases, in that order; junction bases with no gene match: 9. CDR1 and CDR2 (germline): MNHEY, SMNVEV (reference sequence). The CDR3 consists of 16 residues. CDR3 sequence: CASSPRLAAGQETQYF. The CDR3 DNA reads TGTGCCAGCAGTCCTCGACTAGCGGCGGGTCAAGAGACCCAGTACTTC.

This clone was counted a few times. In nucleotides, the CDR3 is TGCGCCAGCATGGAAGGAGGCTCTCTCTACGAGCAGTACTTC. This codes for CASMEGGSLYEQYF. This rearrangement joins TRBV5-1 to TRBJ2-7; tentative D call: TRBD2 (5 bases). Per germline, CDR1 SGHRS and CDR2 YFSETQ. Trimming left V 6 bases short and J 3 bases short, with 16 bases between. CDR3 size: 14 residues.

The J gene is TRBJ2-2, the V gene TRBV29-1; the D gene is possibly TRBD1 (5 bases). The CDR3 is made up of 14 amino acids. Germline V gene data show CDR1 as SQVTM and CDR2 as ANQGSEA. V gave up 0 bases and J gave up 4 bases, with 9 bases separating them. The CDR3 spells CSVEDNRSTGELFF. The CDR3 DNA follows: TGCAGCGTTGAAGATAACAGGTCCACCGGGGAGCTGTTTTTT.

This clone appeared a single time. The chain uses TRBV9 and TRBJ2-5, with D perhaps TRBD2 (6 bases). From germline, CDR1 is SGDLS and CDR2 YYNGEE. The CDR3 has 16 residues. Trimming took off 3 bases at V and 2 bases at J, with 17 bases between the two ends. The CDR3 loop is CASSEGIVAVQETQYF. The CDR3 DNA reads as TGTGCCAGCAGCGAGGGAATAGTAGCGGTTCAAGAGACCCAGTACTTC.

This sequence joins TRBV7-2 and TRBJ1-5; D gene ambiguous. Trimming stripped 2 bases from V and 0 bases from J, with 8 bases between. CDR1 and CDR2 (germline): SGHTA, FQGNSA. The CDR3 extends over 15 amino acids. CDR3 nucleotides: TGTGCCAGCAGCTTAACAGTTAATAGCAATCAGCCCCAGCATTTT. Residues: CASSLTVNSNQPQHF.